Listed here are 27 T cell receptor beta chains from one sample, sequenced in a study of control samples from healthy donors and cancer patients. The data were produced by immunoSEQ multiplex PCR, yet TCRdb's version contains in-frame clones alone and is incomplete. The sample holds roughly 100,000 clones, about 90% seen once. Sequencing used blood. The receptor source for this set is a woman under 30 in good health.

This CDR3 is CATSRDPVASNQPQHF. In DNA, the CDR3 is TGTGCCACCAGCAGAGATCCCGTGGCTAGCAATCAGCCCCAGCATTTT. The V gene is TRBV15, the J gene TRBJ1-5, with no clear D. This CDR3 has 16 amino acids. Trimming removed 0 bases from V and 0 bases from J, with 9 bases in between. Germline CDR1 reads LNHNV; CDR2 reads YYDKDF (reference sequence).

The chain links TRBV6-6 to TRBJ2-2; TRBD1 might be the D (6 bases). The V and J ends lost 0 bases and 4 bases respectively, with 12 bases between them. Looked up from germline, CDR1 is MNHNY and CDR2 is SVGAGI (reference sequence). CDR3 length equals 16 residues. The CDR3 bases are TGTGCCAGCAGTTACTCACAGGGAGTTGTCACCGGGGAGCTGTTTTTT. This sequence encodes CASSYSQGVVTGELFF.

The chain joins TRBV18 to TRBJ1-6; D not certain. The CDR3 extends over 15 amino acids. The germline V and J ends were trimmed by 2 bases and 9 bases, with 14 bases remaining between them. Germline loops: CDR1 KGHSH, CDR2 LQKENI. The CDR3 protein is CASSPSGPSISPLHF. The CDR3 bases are TGTGCCAGCTCACCATCTGGACCATCCATTTCACCCCTCCACTTT.

The V call is TRBV10-3, the J call TRBJ1-3, with D possibly being TRBD1 (6 bases). V was clipped by 11 bases and J by 3 bases, with 11 bases between them. Germline V CDR1 and CDR2: ENHRY, SYGVKD. This CDR3 is built from 12 residues. The CDR3 loop reads CAVKGDGNTIYF. The CDR3 coding sequence is TGTGCCGTAAAGGGGGATGGAAACACCATATATTTT.

The chain combines TRBV12-5 with TRBJ2-5; TRBD2 might be the D (5 bases). The ends were cut back, 2 bases at V and 5 bases at J, with 15 bases in the middle. The V gene's germline CDR1 is LGHNT and CDR2 FRNRAP. The CDR3 has 15 residues. The CDR3 region has the DNA TGTGCTAGTGGTTTGACAGACTATCGAGGGGAGACCCAGTACTTC. Amino acids: CASGLTDYRGETQYF.

The chain carries TRBV15 and TRBJ1-2; D is unresolved. Trimming left V 0 bases short and J 8 bases short, with 7 bases between. The CDR3 extends over 12 amino acids. CDR1 is LNHNV, CDR2 YYDKDF, per germline (reference sequence). The DNA for the CDR3 is TGTGCCACCAGCAGAGATCTCGGCGGCTACACCTTC. Translated, it gives CATSRDLGGYTF.

The sample holds one count of this clone. The chain joins TRBV29-1 to TRBJ1-2; perhaps TRBD1 as D (6 bases). V gave up 6 bases and J gave up 6 bases, with 17 bases separating them. CDR1 and CDR2 from the germline V gene are SQVTM and ANQGSEA. The CDR3 has 13 residues. The CDR3 nucleotides read TGCAGCGTCTCTTGGGGGAACAGGGATGGCTACACCTTC. Translation gives CSVSWGNRDGYTF.

The J gene is TRBJ2-2, the V gene TRBV7-9; no definite D call. The CDR3 totals 8 residues. The V gene lost 11 bases and the J gene lost 8 bases, with 3 bases spanning the gap. Per the germline V gene, CDR1 is SEHNR and CDR2 is FQNEAQ (reference sequence). This CDR3 is CAEGELFF. CDR3 nucleotides: TGTGCCGAGGGGGAGCTGTTTTTT.

J is TRBJ2-1 and V is TRBV27; TRBD1 is a possible D gene (6 bases). Trimming took off 7 bases at V and 3 bases at J, with 19 bases between the two ends. Germline V gives CDR1 MNHEY, CDR2 SMNVEV (reference sequence). This CDR3 is built from 16 residues. The CDR3: CASTLPGEPDYNEQFF. CDR3 bases: TGTGCCAGCACTCTTCCAGGGGAGCCCGACTACAATGAGCAGTTCTTC.

The chain couples TRBV5-1 to TRBJ2-2; no reliable D call. This CDR3 is 12 amino acids long. Germline-derived CDR1 and CDR2 are SGHRS and YFSETQ. V lost 4 bases, J lost 7 bases, and 8 bases lay in between. CDR3 sequence: CASSPHSGELFF. DNA for the CDR3: TGCGCCAGCAGCCCTCATAGCGGGGAGCTGTTTTTT.

V gene TRBV7-9 combines with J gene TRBJ1-2; 7 bases line up with TRBD1. Germline V CDR1 and CDR2: SEHNR, FQNEAQ (reference sequence). The junction had 5 bases not matched to a gene; V was cut back by 6 bases and J by 4 bases. The CDR3 length is 13 residues. The CDR3 DNA reads as TGTGCCAGCAGGACGACAGGGAGCTATGGCTACACCTTC. It is translated as CASRTTGSYGYTF.

The rearrangement links TRBV7-9 to TRBJ2-3; 16 nucleotides match TRBD2. This CDR3 is 16 amino acids long. In germline, CDR1 is SEHNR, CDR2 FQNEAQ (reference sequence). Unmatched junction bases numbered 4, after V lost 5 bases and J lost 5 bases. The CDR3 sequence: CASSPGLAGGRDTQYF. CDR3 DNA sequence: TGTGCCAGCAGCCCGGGACTAGCGGGAGGGAGAGATACGCAGTATTTT.

The rearrangement uses TRBV7-9 and TRBJ2-5, with D hard to call. The CDR3 has 12 amino acids. CDR1 is SEHNR and CDR2 is FQNEAQ in the germline V gene (reference sequence). The germline V and J ends were trimmed by 1 base and 5 bases, with 5 bases remaining between them. The CDR3 DNA is TGTGCCAGCAGCTTAGTTCGCGAGACCCAGTACTTC. Its protein is CASSLVRETQYF.

The chain couples TRBV30 to TRBJ2-2; TRBD1 aligns across 9 bases. This CDR3 comprises 17 residues. J gave up 8 bases and V 5 bases, and 18 bases lay outside the gene matches. Germline V gene lookup returns CDR1 GTSNPN and CDR2 SVGIG (reference sequence). The DNA for the CDR3 is TGTGCCTGGCCGTTTTGGCTCCCGGGACAGGGCCGGGGGGAGCTGTTTTTT. Its protein is CAWPFWLPGQGRGELFF.

The CDR3 nucleotides are TGCGCCAGCAGTGTATCCTCCGGGTTTGAGCAGCCCCAGCATTTT. Amino acids: CASSVSSGFEQPQHF. The V call is TRBV5-1, the J call TRBJ1-5; D remains ambiguous. Trimming removed 5 bases at V and 7 bases at J, with 19 bases between. The CDR3 has 15 residues. The germline CDR1 and CDR2 sequences are SGHRS and YFSETQ.

CDR3 amino acids: CASSILLEYEQYF. The CDR3 bases are TGTGCCAGTAGTATCTTGTTAGAGTACGAGCAGTACTTC. V and J are TRBV19 and TRBJ2-7; D unclear. Germline V gene lookup returns CDR1 LNHDA and CDR2 SQIVND (reference sequence). The CDR3 totals 13 residues. V lost 3 bases and J 4 bases, leaving 10 bases between the germline ends.

The V call is TRBV18, the J call TRBJ2-7, with TRBD1 matching 9 bases. Germline trimming cut 3 bases from V and 1 base from J; bases unmatched to any gene: 4. The CDR3 loop spans 15 amino acids. CDR1 and CDR2 (germline): KGHSH, LQKENI. CDR3 region: CASSPRQGESYEQYF. The CDR3 DNA reads as TGTGCCAGCTCACCGAGACAGGGGGAGTCCTACGAGCAGTACTTC.

The chain combines TRBV11-3 with TRBJ2-1; perhaps TRBD2 as D (6 bases). Trimming left V 11 bases short and J 3 bases short, with 17 bases between. CDR3 length: 14 residues. The germline V gene has CDR1 SGHNT and CDR2 YENEEA. The CDR3 reads CASSGDGHYNEQFF. Here the CDR3 DNA reads TGTGCCTCTTCGGGGGACGGACACTACAATGAGCAGTTCTTC.

The chain is built from TRBV24-1 and TRBJ2-5, with a weak D call TRBD2 (7 bases). Trimming took off 4 bases at V and 4 bases at J, with 15 bases between the two ends. This CDR3 is built from 15 residues. Germline CDR1 KGHDR, CDR2 SFDVKD. In DNA, the CDR3 is TGTGCCACCAGTGAGGGAGGGACAAGGGCAGAGACCCAGTACTTC. This codes for CATSEGGTRAETQYF.

This clone was seen just once. The chain joins TRBV28 to TRBJ1-3; perhaps TRBD1 as D (5 bases). Trimming stripped 6 bases from V and 0 bases from J, with 18 bases between. This CDR3 is 17 amino acids long. CDR1 MDHEN and CDR2 SYDVKM come from the germline V gene. The CDR3 DNA reads as TGTGCCAGCAGCCTCCCGGGGGTGGTTTCCTCTGGAAACACCATATATTTT. Protein sequence: CASSLPGVVSSGNTIYF.

The chain employs TRBV7-9 and TRBJ1-1; 8 bases agree with TRBD1. Germline assignment: CDR1 SEHNR and CDR2 FQNEAQ (reference sequence). The CDR3 consists of 16 residues. V dropped 1 base and J dropped 8; count of bases not matched to a gene: 12. The CDR3 here is CASSLVGTGHVWEAFF. Written as DNA, the CDR3 is TGTGCCAGCAGCTTAGTCGGGACAGGCCATGTTTGGGAAGCTTTCTTT.

This sequence joins TRBV6-1 and TRBJ2-7; TRBD2 agrees at 8 bases. Germline V gives CDR1 MNHNS, CDR2 SASEGT. The CDR3 length is 15 residues. J was trimmed by 4 bases and V by 0 bases; bases with no gene match: 5. CDR3 nucleotides: TGTGCCAGCAGTGAAGCTGCCACTAGCGGTTACGAGCAGTACTTC. Its translation is CASSEAATSGYEQYF.

The chain is built from TRBV4-2 and TRBJ2-1, with 9 bases aligning to TRBD2. The CDR3 consists of 17 residues. Trimming took 0 bases from V and 3 from J; bases not matched to a gene: 6. Germline assignment: CDR1 LGHNA and CDR2 YNFKEQ. The CDR3 region has the DNA TGTGCCAGCAGCCAAGAAGGTAGCGGGAGTCTCTACAATGAGCAGTTCTTC. Translated, it gives CASSQEGSGSLYNEQFF.

The chain recombines TRBV28 with TRBJ1-4, with D hard to call. The germline V gene has CDR1 MDHEN and CDR2 SYDVKM. V gave up 5 bases and J gave up 10 bases, with 26 bases separating them. CDR3 length: 17 amino acids. CDR3 amino acids: CASSPTLNSFSTGKLFF. The CDR3, as DNA: TGTGCCAGCAGTCCAACCCTTAACAGCTTTTCGACCGGAAAACTGTTTTTT.

This chain uses TRBV27 with TRBJ2-5; D is possibly TRBD2 (5 bases). Germline CDR1 and CDR2: MNHEY and SMNVEV (reference sequence). The ends were cut back, 5 bases at V and 5 bases at J, with 18 bases in the middle. CDR3 size: 15 residues. The CDR3 reads CASSPLAGRGETQYF. As DNA, the CDR3 is TGTGCCAGCAGTCCCCTCGCGGGCCGAGGGGAGACCCAGTACTTC.

This clone has only a few counts. The chain couples TRBV1 to TRBJ2-3; TRBD2 reflects the table's D call only, with no check against the DNA. TRBV1 is termed a pseudogene. The CDR3 sequence is 21 residues long. In nucleotides, the CDR3 is TGCACCAGCAGCCAGGTTCCGGGACTAGCGGGGGGGCCCACTAGCACAGATACGCAGTATTTT. This encodes CTSSQVPGLAGGPTSTDTQYF.

This chain joins TRBV25-1 and TRBJ1-4; perhaps TRBD1 as D (6 bases). Germline V gene lookup returns CDR1 MGHDK and CDR2 SYGVNS. The CDR3 is 16 residues long. Between the trimmed V and J ends, which lost 4 bases and 7 bases, there was a span of 19 bases. The CDR3 here is CASSGGEQGLREKLFF. The CDR3, as DNA: TGTGCCAGCAGTGGGGGTGAACAGGGTCTACGTGAAAAACTGTTTTTT.